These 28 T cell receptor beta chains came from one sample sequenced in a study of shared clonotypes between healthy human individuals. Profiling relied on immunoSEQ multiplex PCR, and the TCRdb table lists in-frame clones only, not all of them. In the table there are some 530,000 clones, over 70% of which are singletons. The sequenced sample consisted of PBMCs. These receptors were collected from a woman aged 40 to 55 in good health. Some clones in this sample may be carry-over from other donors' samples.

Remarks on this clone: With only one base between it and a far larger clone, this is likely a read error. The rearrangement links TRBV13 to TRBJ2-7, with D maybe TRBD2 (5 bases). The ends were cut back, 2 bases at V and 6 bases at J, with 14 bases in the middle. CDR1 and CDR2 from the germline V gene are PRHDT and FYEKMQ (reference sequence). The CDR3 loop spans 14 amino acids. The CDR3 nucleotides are TGTGCCAGCAGCTTAACCGGGTCTGCGGGCGAGCAGTACTTC. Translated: CASSLTGSAGEQYF.

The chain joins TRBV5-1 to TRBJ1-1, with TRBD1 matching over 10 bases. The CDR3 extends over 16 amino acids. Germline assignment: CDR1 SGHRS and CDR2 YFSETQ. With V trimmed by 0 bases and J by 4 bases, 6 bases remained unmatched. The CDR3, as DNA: TGCGCCAGCAGCTTGGAGACAGGGGGCATGGGCACTGAAGCTTTCTTT. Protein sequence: CASSLETGGMGTEAFF.

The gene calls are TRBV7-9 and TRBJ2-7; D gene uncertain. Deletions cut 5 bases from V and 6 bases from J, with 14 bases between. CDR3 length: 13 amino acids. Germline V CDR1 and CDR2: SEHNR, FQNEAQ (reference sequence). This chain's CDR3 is CASSQDGKAEQYF. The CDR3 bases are TGTGCCAGCAGCCAGGACGGCAAGGCCGAGCAGTACTTC.

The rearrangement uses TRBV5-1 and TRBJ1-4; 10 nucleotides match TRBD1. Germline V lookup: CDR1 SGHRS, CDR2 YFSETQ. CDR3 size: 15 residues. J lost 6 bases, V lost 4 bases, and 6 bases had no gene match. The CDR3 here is CASSLLTGGDEKLFF. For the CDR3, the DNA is TGCGCCAGCAGCCTCCTGACAGGGGGCGATGAAAAACTGTTTTTT.

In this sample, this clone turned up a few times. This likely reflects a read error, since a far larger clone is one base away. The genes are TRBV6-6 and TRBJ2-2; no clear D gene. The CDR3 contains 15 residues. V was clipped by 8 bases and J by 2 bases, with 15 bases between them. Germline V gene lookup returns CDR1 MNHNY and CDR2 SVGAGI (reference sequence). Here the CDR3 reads CASATAQTNTGELFF. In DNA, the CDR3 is TGTGCCAGCGCCACCGCACAGACCAACACCGGGGAGCTGTTTTTT.

The CDR3 reads CASRRTGFYGYTF. In nucleotides, the CDR3 is TGTGCCAGCAGAAGGACAGGATTCTATGGCTACACCTTC. The V call is TRBV6-5, the J call TRBJ1-2; the match to TRBD1 covers 7 bases. CDR1 and CDR2 (germline): MNHEY, SVGAGI. The V gene end was trimmed by 6 bases and the J gene end by 4 bases; junction bases not matched to a gene: 5. The CDR3 consists of 13 residues.

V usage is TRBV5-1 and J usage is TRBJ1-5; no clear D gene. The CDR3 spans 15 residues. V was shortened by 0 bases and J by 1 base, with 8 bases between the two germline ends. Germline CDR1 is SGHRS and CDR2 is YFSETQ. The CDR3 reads CASSLEGYSNQPQHF. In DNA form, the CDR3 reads TGCGCCAGCAGCTTGGAAGGGTACAGCAATCAGCCCCAGCATTTT.

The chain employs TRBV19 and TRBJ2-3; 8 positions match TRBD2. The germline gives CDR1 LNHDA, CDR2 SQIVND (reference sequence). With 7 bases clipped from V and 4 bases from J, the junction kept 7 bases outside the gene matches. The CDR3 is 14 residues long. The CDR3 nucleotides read TGTGCCAGTACCGGGAGGGCCAGTTCAGATACGCAGTATTTT. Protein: CASTGRASSDTQYF.

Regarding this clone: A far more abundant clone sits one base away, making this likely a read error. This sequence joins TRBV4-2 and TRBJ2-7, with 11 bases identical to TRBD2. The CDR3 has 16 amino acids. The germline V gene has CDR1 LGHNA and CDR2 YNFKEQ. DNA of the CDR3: TGTGCCAGCAGCCCCGGGACTAGCGGAGACTCCTACAAGCAGTACTTC. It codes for CASSPGTSGDSYKQYF.

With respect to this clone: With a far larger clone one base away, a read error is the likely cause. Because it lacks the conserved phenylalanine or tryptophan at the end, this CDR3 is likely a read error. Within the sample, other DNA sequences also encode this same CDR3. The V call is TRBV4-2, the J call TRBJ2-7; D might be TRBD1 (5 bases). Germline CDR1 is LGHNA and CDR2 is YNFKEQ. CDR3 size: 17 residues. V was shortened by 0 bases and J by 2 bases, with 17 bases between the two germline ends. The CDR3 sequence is CASSQEGPTEPTYEQYL. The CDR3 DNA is TGTGCCAGCAGCCAAGAGGGGCCGACAGAGCCCACCTACGAGCAGTACTTA.

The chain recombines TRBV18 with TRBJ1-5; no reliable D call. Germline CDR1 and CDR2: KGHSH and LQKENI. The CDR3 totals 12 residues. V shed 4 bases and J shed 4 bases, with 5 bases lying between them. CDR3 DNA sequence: TGTGCCAGCTCACTACCAAATCAGCCCCAGCATTTT. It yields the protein CASSLPNQPQHF.

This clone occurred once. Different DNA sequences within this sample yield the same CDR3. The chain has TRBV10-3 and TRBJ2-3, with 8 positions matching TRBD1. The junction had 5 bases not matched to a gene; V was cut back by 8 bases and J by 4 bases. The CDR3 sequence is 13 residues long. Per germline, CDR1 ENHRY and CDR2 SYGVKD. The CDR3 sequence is CAIGGQGADTQYF. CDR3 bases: TGTGCCATCGGCGGACAGGGCGCAGATACGCAGTATTTT.

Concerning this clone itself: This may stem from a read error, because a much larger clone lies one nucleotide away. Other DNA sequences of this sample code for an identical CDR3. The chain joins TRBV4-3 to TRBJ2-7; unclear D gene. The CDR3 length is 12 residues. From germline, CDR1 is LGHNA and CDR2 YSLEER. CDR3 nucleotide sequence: TGCGCAAGCAGCCAAGATCATAGCGAGCAGTACTTC. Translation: CASSQDHSEQYF.

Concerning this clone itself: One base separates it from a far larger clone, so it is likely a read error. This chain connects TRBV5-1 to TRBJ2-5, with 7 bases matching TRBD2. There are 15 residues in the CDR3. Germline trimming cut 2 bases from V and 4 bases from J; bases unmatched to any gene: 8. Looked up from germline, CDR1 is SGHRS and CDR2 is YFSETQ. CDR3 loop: CASSLAAGCGETQYF. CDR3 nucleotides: TGCGCCAGCAGCTTAGCAGCGGGATGTGGAGAGACCCAGTACTTC.

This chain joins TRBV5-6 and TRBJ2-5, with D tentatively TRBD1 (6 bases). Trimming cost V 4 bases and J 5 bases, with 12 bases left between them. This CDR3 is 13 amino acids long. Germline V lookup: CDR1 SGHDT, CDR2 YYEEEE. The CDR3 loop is CASSPGQRETQYF. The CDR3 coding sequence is TGTGCCAGCAGCCCCGGACAGAGGGAGACCCAGTACTTC.

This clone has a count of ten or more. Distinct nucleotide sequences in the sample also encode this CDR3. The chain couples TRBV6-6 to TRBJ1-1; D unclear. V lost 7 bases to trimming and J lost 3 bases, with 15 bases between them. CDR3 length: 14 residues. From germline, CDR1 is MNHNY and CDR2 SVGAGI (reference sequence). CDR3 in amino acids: CASISYPEDTEAFF. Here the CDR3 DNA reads TGTGCCAGCATATCCTATCCGGAGGACACTGAAGCTTTCTTT.

CDR3 DNA: TGTGCCAGCAGAGAGACAGGAGATAATGAAAAACTGTTTTTT. It encodes CASRETGDNEKLFF. This chain connects TRBV28 to TRBJ1-4, with D perhaps matching TRBD1 (6 bases). This CDR3 has 14 residues. Germline values: CDR1 MDHEN, CDR2 SYDVKM. The germline V and J ends were trimmed by 6 bases and 4 bases, with 12 bases remaining between them.

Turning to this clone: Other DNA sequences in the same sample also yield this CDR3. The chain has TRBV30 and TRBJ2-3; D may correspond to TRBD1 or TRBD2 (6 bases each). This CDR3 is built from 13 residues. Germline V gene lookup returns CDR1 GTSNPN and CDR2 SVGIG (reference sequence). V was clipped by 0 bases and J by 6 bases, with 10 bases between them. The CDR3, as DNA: TGTGCCTGGAGTGTACAAGGGGGGGATACGCAGTATTTT. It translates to CAWSVQGGDTQYF.

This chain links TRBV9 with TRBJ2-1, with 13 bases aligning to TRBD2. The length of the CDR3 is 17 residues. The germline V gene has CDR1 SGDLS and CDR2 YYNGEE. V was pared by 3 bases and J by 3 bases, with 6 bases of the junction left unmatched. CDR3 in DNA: TGTGCCAGCAGCGGTAGGACTAGCGGGGGATACTACAATGAGCAGTTCTTC. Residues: CASSGRTSGGYYNEQFF.

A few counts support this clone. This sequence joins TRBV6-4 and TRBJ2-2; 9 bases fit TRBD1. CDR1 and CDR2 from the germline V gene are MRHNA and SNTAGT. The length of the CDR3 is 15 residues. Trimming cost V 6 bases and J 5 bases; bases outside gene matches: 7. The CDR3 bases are TGTGCCAGCAGAGAGGGACAGGGTGAGACCGGGGAGCTGTTTTTT. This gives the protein CASREGQGETGELFF.

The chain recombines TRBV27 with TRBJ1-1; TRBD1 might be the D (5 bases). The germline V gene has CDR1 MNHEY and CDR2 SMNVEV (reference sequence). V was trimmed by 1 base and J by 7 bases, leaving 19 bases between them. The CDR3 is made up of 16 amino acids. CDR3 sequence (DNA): TGTGCCAGCAGTTTATACCCCGAGGGTTTAGGGGATGAAGCTTTCTTT. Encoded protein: CASSLYPEGLGDEAFF.

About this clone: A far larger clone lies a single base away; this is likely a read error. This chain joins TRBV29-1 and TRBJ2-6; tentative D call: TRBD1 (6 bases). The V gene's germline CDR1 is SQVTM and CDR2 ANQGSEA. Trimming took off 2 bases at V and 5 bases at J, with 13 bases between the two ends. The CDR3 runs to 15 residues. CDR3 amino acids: CSVELGQSRANVLTF. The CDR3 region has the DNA TGCAGCGTTGAACTGGGACAATCTAGGGCCAACGTCCTGACTTTC.

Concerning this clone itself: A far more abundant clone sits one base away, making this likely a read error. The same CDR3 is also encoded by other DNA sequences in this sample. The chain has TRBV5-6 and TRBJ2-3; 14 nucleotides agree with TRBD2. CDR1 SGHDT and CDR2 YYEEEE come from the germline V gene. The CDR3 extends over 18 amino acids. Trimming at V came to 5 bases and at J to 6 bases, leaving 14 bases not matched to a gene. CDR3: CASSSGLAGGLPGDTQYF. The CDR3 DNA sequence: TGTGCCAGCAGTTCAGGACTAGCGGGAGGACTTCCAGGGGATACGCAGTATTTT.

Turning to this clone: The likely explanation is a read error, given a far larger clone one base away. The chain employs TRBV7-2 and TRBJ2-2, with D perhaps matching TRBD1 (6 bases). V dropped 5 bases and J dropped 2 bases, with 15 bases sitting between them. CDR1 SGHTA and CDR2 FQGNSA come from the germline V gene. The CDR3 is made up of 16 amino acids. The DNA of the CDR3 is TGTGCCAGCAGCCCGGACAGCGACCTTAACACCGGGGAGCTGTTTTTT. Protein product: CASSPDSDLNTGELFF.

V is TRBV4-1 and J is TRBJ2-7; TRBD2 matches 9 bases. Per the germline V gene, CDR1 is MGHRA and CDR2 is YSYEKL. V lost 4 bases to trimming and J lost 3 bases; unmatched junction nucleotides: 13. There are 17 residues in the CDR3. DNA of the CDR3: TGCGCCAGCAGCCGCGGGACCCCCGGGACTAGCTTCTACGAGCAGTACTTC. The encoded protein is CASSRGTPGTSFYEQYF.

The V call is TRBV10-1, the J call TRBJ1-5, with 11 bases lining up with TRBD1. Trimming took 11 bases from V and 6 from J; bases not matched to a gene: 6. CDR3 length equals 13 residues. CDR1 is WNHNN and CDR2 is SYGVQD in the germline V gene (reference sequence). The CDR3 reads CAGDRGLFQPQHF. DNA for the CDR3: TGCGCCGGGGACAGGGGGTTATTTCAGCCCCAGCATTTT.

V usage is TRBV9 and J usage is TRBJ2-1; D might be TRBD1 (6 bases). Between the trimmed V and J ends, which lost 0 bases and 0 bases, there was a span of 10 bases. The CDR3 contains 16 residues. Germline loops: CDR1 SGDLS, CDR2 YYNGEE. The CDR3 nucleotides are TGTGCCAGCAGCGTAGCAGGGGTGAGCTCCTACAATGAGCAGTTCTTC. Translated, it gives CASSVAGVSSYNEQFF.

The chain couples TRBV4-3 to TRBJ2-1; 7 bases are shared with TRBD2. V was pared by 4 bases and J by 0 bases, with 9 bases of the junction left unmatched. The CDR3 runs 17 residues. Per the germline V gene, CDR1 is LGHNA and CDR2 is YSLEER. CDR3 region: CASSRTSETSSYNEQFF. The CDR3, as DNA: TGCGCCAGCAGCCGAACTAGCGAGACTAGCTCCTACAATGAGCAGTTCTTC.